Listed below are T cell receptor beta chains from one sample, sequenced in a study of blood T cell repertoires in COVID-19. Profiling relied on immunoSEQ multiplex PCR, and the TCRdb table lists in-frame clones only, not all of them. Of 45,000 to 50,000 clones listed, approximately 83% are singletons. Sequenced sample: peripheral blood. Receptors were obtained from a man older than 75 in a cohort sampled during active COVID-19. Each CDR3 is given with its conserved first and last residue. The D gene is left open where the match is weak. Only some rows state a clone size, as once, few, many or a class for expanded clones.

j_call clone_size d_call v_call cdr3_aa cdr3_nt
TRBJ2-5 - - TRBV28 CASSLIPRYGTQYF TGTGCCAGCAGTTTAATCCCCCGGTATGGGACCCAGTACTTC
TRBJ2-7 - TRBD2 TRBV28 CASSPRTSRPNEQYF TGTGCCAGCAGTCCACGGACTAGCCGCCCCAACGAGCAGTACTTC
TRBJ1-3 - - TRBV7-3 CASSLRGGPGNTIYF TGTGCCAGCAGCTTAAGGGGAGGGCCGGGAAACACCATATATTTT
TRBJ2-7 - - TRBV5-6 CASSFGDLSYEQYF TGTGCCAGCAGCTTCGGGGACTTATCCTACGAGCAGTACTTC
TRBJ1-4 - TRBD1 TRBV7-2 CASNRDSNEKLFF TGTGCCAGCAACCGGGACAGTAATGAAAAACTGTTTTTT
TRBJ1-1 once TRBD1 TRBV6-6 CASSYPGQGEAFF TGTGCCAGCAGTTACCCGGGACAGGGTGAAGCTTTCTTT
TRBJ2-7 - - TRBV28 CASRTASYEQYF TGTGCCAGCAGGACAGCCTCCTACGAGCAGTACTTC
TRBJ2-7 - - TRBV15 CATHEMAYEQYF TGTGCCACCCACGAGATGGCCTACGAGCAGTACTTC
TRBJ1-4 - - TRBV11-2 CASSLRPGALHLNEKLFF TGTGCCAGCAGCTTGCGGCCAGGGGCCCTACACCTTAATGAAAAACTGTTTTTT
TRBJ2-2 few TRBD1 TRBV9 CASSVGDRGTGELFF TGTGCCAGCAGCGTAGGGGACAGAGGCACCGGGGAGCTGTTTTTT
TRBJ1-4 - - TRBV14 CASSHRGMTEKLFF TGTGCCAGCAGCCACCGGGGGATGACTGAAAAACTGTTTTTT
TRBJ2-1 - - TRBV21-1 CATPPEFF TGTGCCACCCCCCCGGAGTTCTTC
TRBJ1-2 - TRBD1 TRBV28 CASSLAPGTGYGYTF TGTGCCAGCAGTTTAGCCCCCGGGACAGGGTATGGCTACACCTTC
TRBJ2-4 - TRBD2 TRBV5-1 CASSTGFRTSGVNIQYF TGCGCCAGCAGCACTGGATTCCGGACTAGCGGGGTAAACATTCAGTACTTC
TRBJ1-1 - TRBD1 TRBV27 CASSPWDRGTEAFF TGTGCCAGCAGCCCCTGGGACAGGGGGACTGAAGCTTTCTTT
TRBJ1-2 - - TRBV29-1 CSSVGQGFYGYTF TGCAGCTCCGTGGGGCAGGGGTTTTATGGCTACACCTTC
TRBJ2-5 - - TRBV7-9 CASSLAGRLETQYF TGTGCCAGCAGCTTAGCGGGCCGGTTAGAGACCCAGTACTTC
TRBJ1-2 - TRBD1 TRBV25-1 CASRPDREPYHGYTF TGTGCCAGCAGACCAGACAGGGAGCCCTACCATGGCTACACCTTC
TRBJ1-1 - - TRBV27 CASWVRLNTEAFF TGTGCCTCCTGGGTGCGGCTGAACACTGAAGCTTTCTTT
TRBJ2-5 - - TRBV4-2 CASSQDLRVEETQYF TGTGCCAGCAGCCAAGATCTCAGGGTAGAAGAGACCCAGTACTTC
TRBJ2-7 - TRBD1 TRBV5-6 CASSWPTGAKHEQYF TGTGCCAGCAGCTGGCCGACAGGGGCCAAGCACGAGCAGTACTTC
TRBJ1-5 - TRBD1 TRBV7-9 CASSWGGGQGGGQPQHF TGTGCCAGCAGCTGGGGAGGTGGACAGGGAGGCGGTCAGCCCCAGCATTTT
TRBJ2-3 - - TRBV3-1/TRBV3-2 CASSPPGTDTQYF TGTGCCAGCAGCCCCCCCGGCACAGATACGCAGTATTTT
TRBJ1-5 - - TRBV29-1 CSVDNRERQPQHF TGCAGCGTTGACAACAGGGAACGTCAGCCCCAGCATTTT
TRBJ2-7 - TRBD2 TRBV5-6 CASSRLAGGAYEQYF TGTGCCAGCAGCCGACTAGCGGGTGGGGCCTACGAGCAGTACTTC
TRBJ2-1 - TRBD1 TRBV27 CASSLWDRYNEQFF TGTGCCAGCAGTTTATGGGACAGATACAATGAGCAGTTCTTC